The sequence of this TCR beta chain was determined in a study of blood T cell repertoires in COVID-19. With regard to this clone: Mismatch with germline at one junction end may stem from a read error.

Germline CDR1 reads LGHNA; CDR2 reads YNFKEQ. CDR3 length equals 13 residues. Produced via immunoSEQ multiplex PCR; TCRdb's table is partial and in-frame only. The repertoire holds about 60,000 clones, with around 80% as singletons. This clonotype was obtained from a man in his 60s with acute or convalescent COVID-19. The chain employs TRBV4-2 and TRBJ2-7; 7 positions agree with TRBD1. Sequenced sample: peripheral blood. CDR3 sequence reads: CASSPVGEGQSIF. The DNA of the CDR3 is TGTGCCAGCAGCCCAGTGGGCGAGGGACAGTCTATTTTC.